These T cell receptor beta chains were read from a single sample in a study of blood T cell repertoires in COVID-19. The method was immunoSEQ multiplex PCR; TCRdb's version includes in-frame clones alone and lacks a portion of them. The data contain fewer than 150,000 clones, 80% to 85% of them singletons. The specimen sequenced was peripheral blood. The receptor set was obtained from a woman aged 25 to 39 who had recovered from COVID-19. Each CDR3 is given with its conserved first and last residue. D genes are given only for firm matches. Clone size is given for some rows only: seen once, a few or many times, or a class if the clone is expanded.

clone_size	v_call	d_call	j_call	cdr3_aa	cdr3_nt
NA	TRBV6-1	NA	TRBJ1-5	CASSDMRDQPQHF	TGTGCCAGCAGTGATATGAGAGATCAGCCCCAGCATTTT
NA	TRBV11-3	NA	TRBJ1-1	CASSLDGSHEAFF	TGTGCCAGCAGCTTAGATGGGAGCCATGAAGCTTTCTTT
NA	TRBV20-1	NA	TRBJ1-4	CSASLGRTNEKLFF	TGCAGTGCTAGTTTGGGCAGAACTAATGAAAAACTGTTTTTT
NA	TRBV30	TRBD2	TRBJ2-3	CAWRRLAGATRDTQYF	TGTGCCTGGAGGCGACTAGCGGGGGCCACTCGGGATACGCAGTATTTT
NA	TRBV7-9	NA	TRBJ2-7	CASSRGGQVDEQYF	TGTGCCAGCAGTAGAGGCGGGCAGGTCGACGAGCAGTACTTC
NA	TRBV12-3/TRBV12-4	TRBD1	TRBJ1-2	CASTRQGIYGYTF	TGTGCCAGCACAAGACAGGGGATCTATGGCTACACCTTC
NA	TRBV19	NA	TRBJ1-6	CASSIDGLRSSYNSPLHF	TGTGCCAGTAGTATAGACGGCCTAAGGAGCTCCTATAATTCACCCCTCCACTTT
NA	TRBV10-2	TRBD2	TRBJ2-1	CASSWTSGEYNEQFF	TGCGCCAGCAGCTGGACTAGCGGGGAATACAATGAGCAGTTCTTC
NA	TRBV12-5	NA	TRBJ1-2	CASGLVAGPANYGYTF	TGTGCTAGTGGTTTGGTAGCAGGCCCAGCTAACTATGGCTACACCTTC
NA	TRBV5-4	NA	TRBJ1-1	CASSIDRTPSTEAFF	TGTGCCAGCAGCATCGACAGGACCCCGAGCACTGAAGCTTTCTTT
NA	TRBV6-6	NA	TRBJ2-3	CASDMGDTQYF	TGTGCCAGCGACATGGGAGATACGCAGTATTTT
NA	TRBV7-3	TRBD2	TRBJ2-7	CASSLGGSGEQYF	TGTGCCAGCAGCTTAGGCGGGAGCGGCGAGCAGTACTTC
NA	TRBV2	NA	TRBJ1-1	CASSGSGGNTEAFF	TGTGCCAGCAGTGGGTCAGGTGGTAACACTGAAGCTTTCTTT
few	TRBV7-3	TRBD1	TRBJ2-2	CASRRGTANTGELFF	TGTGCCAGCAGGCGAGGGACAGCGAACACCGGGGAGCTGTTTTTT
NA	TRBV6-5	TRBD1	TRBJ2-7	CASSYTGQGAEQYF	TGTGCCAGCAGTTACACCGGACAGGGGGCCGAGCAGTACTTC
NA	TRBV12-3/TRBV12-4	NA	TRBJ2-6	CASTVSGANVLTF	TGTGCCAGCACCGTCTCTGGGGCCAACGTCCTGACTTTC
NA	TRBV7-2	TRBD2	TRBJ2-5	CASSTRLAGLETQYF	TGTGCCAGCAGCACCCGACTAGCGGGGCTAGAGACCCAGTACTTC
NA	TRBV5-1	NA	TRBJ2-7	CASSLLQDSYEQYF	TGCGCCAGCAGCTTATTACAGGACTCCTACGAGCAGTACTTC
NA	TRBV13	NA	TRBJ1-6	CASSPPGTSNSPLHF	TGTGCCAGCAGCCCACCCGGGACATCGAATTCACCCCTCCACTTT
few	TRBV10-2	NA	TRBJ1-5	CASSERGSDQPQHF	TGCGCCAGCAGTGAAAGGGGTTCGGATCAGCCCCAGCATTTT
once	TRBV5-1	TRBD2	TRBJ2-1	CASSRSGARYNEQFF	TGCGCCAGCAGCCGTAGCGGGGCTAGGTACAATGAGCAGTTCTTC
NA	TRBV5-1	TRBD1	TRBJ1-1	CASSPETGYSTEAFF	TGCGCCAGCAGCCCCGAGACAGGGTACTCCACTGAAGCTTTCTTT
NA	TRBV19	TRBD1	TRBJ1-1	CASRQGVRTEAFF	TGTGCCAGTAGGCAGGGGGTTCGGACTGAAGCTTTCTTT
NA	TRBV6-5	TRBD1	TRBJ2-3	CASNTMDRQTDTQYF	TGTGCCAGCAATACTATGGACAGGCAAACAGATACGCAGTATTTT
NA	TRBV7-9	TRBD2	TRBJ2-3	CASRPGGVNTDTQYF	TGTGCCAGCAGACCCGGGGGGGTGAACACAGATACGCAGTATTTT
NA	TRBV9	TRBD2	TRBJ2-3	CASSVGRGGSGSSDTQYF	TGTGCCAGCAGCGTAGGACGAGGAGGTAGCGGGAGCTCAGATACGCAGTATTTT
NA	TRBV28	NA	TRBJ2-3	CATGPGGYSTDTQYF	TGTGCCACCGGTCCGGGGGGCTATAGCACAGATACGCAGTATTTT
NA	TRBV9	NA	TRBJ1-1	CASSVAEDYTEAFF	TGTGCCAGCAGCGTAGCAGAGGATTACACTGAAGCTTTCTTT
once	TRBV28	TRBD2	TRBJ2-5	CASSLFTSGGPLLGETQYF	TGTGCCAGCAGTTTATTCACTAGCGGGGGGCCCCTTTTGGGGGAGACCCAGTACTTC
NA	TRBV10-3	TRBD1	TRBJ1-4	CAISDRDREKLFF	TGTGCCATCAGTGACCGGGACAGGGAAAAACTGTTTTTT
NA	TRBV18	NA	TRBJ1-2	CASSPSERGGYTF	TGTGCCAGCTCACCGTCGGAGCGTGGGGGCTACACCTTC
NA	TRBV6-5	TRBD2	TRBJ2-2	CASSRTGGSGELFF	TGTGCCAGCAGCCGGACGGGGGGGTCCGGGGAGCTGTTTTTT
once	TRBV6-5	NA	TRBJ2-3	CASSWDQVEGTQYF	TGTGCCAGCAGTTGGGATCAGGTGGAGGGTACGCAGTATTTT
NA	TRBV7-9	NA	TRBJ1-5	CASSLEYVQGSGNQPQHF	TGTGCCAGCAGCTTAGAGTATGTTCAGGGTTCGGGCAATCAGCCCCAGCATTTT
NA	TRBV4-1	NA	TRBJ2-3	CASSQDEQSQDTQYF	TGCGCCAGCAGCCAAGATGAACAGTCGCAAGATACGCAGTATTTT
NA	TRBV7-2	NA	TRBJ2-3	CASSSYTDTQYF	TGTGCCAGCAGCTCTTACACAGATACGCAGTATTTT
NA	TRBV14	TRBD1	TRBJ2-2	CASSPITYTGQGNTGELFF	TGTGCCAGCAGCCCCATTACATATACCGGACAGGGGAACACCGGGGAGCTGTTTTTT
NA	TRBV2	NA	TRBJ1-2	CASTGKVDGYTF	TGTGCCAGCACGGGGAAGGTCGATGGCTACACCTTC
NA	TRBV19	NA	TRBJ2-1	CASSIGAGKPYNEQFF	TGTGCCAGTAGTATAGGAGCGGGTAAACCCTACAATGAGCAGTTCTTC
NA	TRBV13	NA	TRBJ1-1	CASSYYPGAEAFF	TGTGCCAGCAGCTACTACCCAGGGGCTGAAGCTTTCTTT
once	TRBV5-1	NA	TRBJ1-1	CASSLEQSYTEAFF	TGCGCCAGCAGCTTGGAACAATCTTACACTGAAGCTTTCTTT
NA	TRBV3-1/TRBV3-2	NA	TRBJ2-7	CASSQALSYEQYF	TGTGCCAGCAGCCAAGCGCTGAGTTACGAGCAGTACTTC
NA	TRBV6-5	TRBD1	TRBJ2-1	CASSYKGQGNEQFF	TGTGCCAGCAGTTATAAGGGACAGGGAAATGAGCAGTTCTTC
NA	TRBV27	NA	TRBJ2-3	CASSSRRSLLTDTQYF	TGTGCCAGCAGTTCGCGACGGAGTTTGCTGACCGATACGCAGTATTTT
NA	TRBV6-5	TRBD2	TRBJ2-1	CASIGLAGANNEQFF	TGTGCCAGCATAGGACTAGCGGGGGCAAACAATGAGCAGTTCTTC
NA	TRBV27	NA	TRBJ1-1	CASSLNRAGNTEAFF	TGTGCCAGCAGTTTAAATAGGGCGGGGAACACTGAAGCTTTCTTT
NA	TRBV2	TRBD1	TRBJ1-5	CASSERRDRGNQPQHF	TGTGCCAGCAGTGAAAGGCGGGACAGGGGCAATCAGCCCCAGCATTTT
NA	TRBV19	TRBD2	TRBJ2-3	CASRRTSGRDGTDTQYF	TGTGCCAGTAGACGGACTAGCGGGAGGGACGGCACAGATACGCAGTATTTT
NA	TRBV7-7	TRBD1	TRBJ1-1	CASRPATGSTEAFF	TGTGCTAGCAGACCCGCGACAGGGTCCACTGAAGCTTTCTTT
once	TRBV3-1/TRBV3-2	NA	TRBJ1-1	CASSPLAISTEAFF	TGTGCCAGCAGCCCGTTAGCGATTAGCACTGAAGCTTTCTTT
NA	TRBV29-1	NA	TRBJ2-1	CSVLKTRASYNEQFF	TGCAGCGTTCTTAAGACTAGGGCCTCCTACAATGAGCAGTTCTTC
NA	TRBV29-1	TRBD1	TRBJ1-1	CSVEENRGMNTEAFF	TGCAGCGTTGAAGAAAACAGGGGCATGAACACTGAAGCTTTCTTT
NA	TRBV19	TRBD2	TRBJ2-1	CASTPGGLAGGGNEQFF	TGTGCCAGTACTCCGGGGGGACTAGCGGGAGGTGGGAATGAGCAGTTCTTC
once	TRBV4-1	NA	TRBJ2-5	CASSQAPRAPGETQYF	TGCGCCAGCAGCCAAGCCCCGCGGGCCCCGGGGGAGACCCAGTACTTC
NA	TRBV6-5	NA	TRBJ2-5	CASSSILAGKGETQYF	TGTGCCAGCAGTTCCATCCTTGCGGGGAAAGGGGAGACCCAGTACTTC
NA	TRBV25-1	NA	TRBJ2-6	CASSVGGASGANVLTF	TGTGCCAGCAGTGTCGGGGGTGCCTCTGGGGCCAACGTCCTGACTTTC
NA	TRBV3-1/TRBV3-2	NA	TRBJ1-1	CASRRNQGNTEAFF	TGTGCCAGCAGGCGAAACCAGGGGAACACTGAAGCTTTCTTT
few	TRBV5-1	TRBD2	TRBJ2-7	CASSPTSGGDYEQYF	TGCGCCAGCAGCCCCACTAGCGGGGGGGACTACGAGCAGTACTTC
NA	TRBV10-3	NA	TRBJ1-4	CAISESSEKLFF	TGTGCCATCAGTGAGTCGAGCGAAAAACTGTTTTTT
once	TRBV19	NA	TRBJ1-5	CASSMTPNNQPQHF	TGTGCCAGTAGTATGACACCCAACAATCAGCCCCAGCATTTT